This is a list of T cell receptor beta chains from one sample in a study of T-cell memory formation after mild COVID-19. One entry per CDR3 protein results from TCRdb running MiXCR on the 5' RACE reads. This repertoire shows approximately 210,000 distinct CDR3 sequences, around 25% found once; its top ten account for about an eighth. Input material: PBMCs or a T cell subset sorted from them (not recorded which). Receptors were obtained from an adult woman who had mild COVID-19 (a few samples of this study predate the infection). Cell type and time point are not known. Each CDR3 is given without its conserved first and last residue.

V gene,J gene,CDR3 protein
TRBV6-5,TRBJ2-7,ASSNRGTEQY
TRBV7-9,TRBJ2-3,ASSQQGMGTDTQY
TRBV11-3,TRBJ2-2,ASSFDRSGELF
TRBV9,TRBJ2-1,ASSFRTSGTSPGNEQF
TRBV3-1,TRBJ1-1,ASSQDPAGSRTEAF
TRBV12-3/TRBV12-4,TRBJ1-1,ASSSETSGGTEAF
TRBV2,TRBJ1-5,ASSPGGQPQH
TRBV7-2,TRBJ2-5,ASSPLRPQETQY
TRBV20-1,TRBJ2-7,SASPRTGREQY
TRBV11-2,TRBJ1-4,ASRNRGTNEKLF
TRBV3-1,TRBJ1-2,ASSRDYGYT
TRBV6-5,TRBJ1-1,ASSYSINGHKNTEAF
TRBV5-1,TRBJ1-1,ASRSGYENTEAF
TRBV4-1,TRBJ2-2,ASSPDATPNTGELF